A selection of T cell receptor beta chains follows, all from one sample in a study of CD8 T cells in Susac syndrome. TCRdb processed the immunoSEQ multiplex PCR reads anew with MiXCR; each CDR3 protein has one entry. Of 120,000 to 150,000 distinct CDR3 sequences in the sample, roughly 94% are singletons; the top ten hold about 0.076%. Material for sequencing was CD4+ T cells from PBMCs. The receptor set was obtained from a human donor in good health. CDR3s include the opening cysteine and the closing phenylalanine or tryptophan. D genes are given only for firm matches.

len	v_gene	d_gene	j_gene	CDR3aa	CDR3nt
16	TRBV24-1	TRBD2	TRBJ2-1	CATSDFGTSGSDEQFF	TGTGCCACCAGTGATTTCGGGACTAGCGGGAGCGATGAGCAGTTCTTC
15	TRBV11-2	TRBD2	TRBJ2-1	CASRRLAGSYNEQFF	TGTGCCAGCAGAAGACTAGCGGGAAGCTACAATGAGCAGTTCTTC
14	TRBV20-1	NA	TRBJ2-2	CSASTVPNTGELFF	TGCAGTGCCTCGACAGTTCCGAACACCGGGGAGCTGTTTTTT
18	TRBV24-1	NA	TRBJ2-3	CATSEGRLREPLTDTQYF	TGTGCCACCAGTGAGGGGCGACTTAGGGAACCACTCACAGATACGCAGTATTTT
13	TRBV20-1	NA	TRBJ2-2	CSARGHNTGELFF	TGCAGTGCTAGAGGCCATAACACCGGGGAGCTGTTTTTT
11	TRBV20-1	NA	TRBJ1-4	CSASGGQKLFF	TGCAGTGCTAGCGGGGGGCAAAAACTGTTTTTT
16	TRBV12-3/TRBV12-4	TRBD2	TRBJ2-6	CASSLRAGVGANVLTF	TGTGCCAGCAGTTTAAGAGCGGGAGTTGGGGCCAACGTCCTGACTTTC
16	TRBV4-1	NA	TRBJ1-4	CASSQESAATNEKLFF	TGCGCCAGCAGCCAAGAATCGGCCGCAACTAATGAAAAACTGTTTTTT
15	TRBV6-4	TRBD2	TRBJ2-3	CASSTEASGTDTQYF	TGTGCCAGCAGTACTGAGGCTAGCGGGACAGATACGCAGTATTTT
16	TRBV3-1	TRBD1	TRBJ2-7	CASSLYLGTGGNEQYF	TGTGCCAGCAGCCTATATCTAGGGACAGGGGGCAACGAGCAGTACTTC
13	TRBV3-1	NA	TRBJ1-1	CASSQGMYTEAFF	TGTGCCAGCAGCCAGGGGATGTACACTGAAGCTTTCTTT
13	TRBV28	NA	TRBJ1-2	CASSFRGGYGYTF	TGTGCCAGCAGTTTCAGGGGTGGCTATGGCTACACCTTC